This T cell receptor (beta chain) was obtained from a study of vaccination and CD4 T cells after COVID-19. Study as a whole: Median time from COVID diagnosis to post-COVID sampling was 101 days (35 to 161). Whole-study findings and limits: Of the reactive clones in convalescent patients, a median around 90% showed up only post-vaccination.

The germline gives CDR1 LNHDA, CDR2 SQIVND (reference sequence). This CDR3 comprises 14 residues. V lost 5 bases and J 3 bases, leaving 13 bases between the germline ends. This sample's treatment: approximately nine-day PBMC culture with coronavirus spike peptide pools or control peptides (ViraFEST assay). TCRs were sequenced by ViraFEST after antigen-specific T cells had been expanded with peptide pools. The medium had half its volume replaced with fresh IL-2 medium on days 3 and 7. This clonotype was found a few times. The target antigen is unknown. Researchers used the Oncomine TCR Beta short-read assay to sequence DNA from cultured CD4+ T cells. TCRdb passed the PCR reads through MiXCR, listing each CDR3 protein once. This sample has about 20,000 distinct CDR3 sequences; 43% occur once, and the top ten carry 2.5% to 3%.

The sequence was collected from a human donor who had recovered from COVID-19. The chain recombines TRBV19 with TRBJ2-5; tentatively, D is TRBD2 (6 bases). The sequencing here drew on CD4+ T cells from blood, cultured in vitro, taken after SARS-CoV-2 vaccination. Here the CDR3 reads CASSPGTGKETQYF. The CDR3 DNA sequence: TGTGCCAGTAGTCCTGGGACTGGGAAAGAGACCCAGTACTTC.